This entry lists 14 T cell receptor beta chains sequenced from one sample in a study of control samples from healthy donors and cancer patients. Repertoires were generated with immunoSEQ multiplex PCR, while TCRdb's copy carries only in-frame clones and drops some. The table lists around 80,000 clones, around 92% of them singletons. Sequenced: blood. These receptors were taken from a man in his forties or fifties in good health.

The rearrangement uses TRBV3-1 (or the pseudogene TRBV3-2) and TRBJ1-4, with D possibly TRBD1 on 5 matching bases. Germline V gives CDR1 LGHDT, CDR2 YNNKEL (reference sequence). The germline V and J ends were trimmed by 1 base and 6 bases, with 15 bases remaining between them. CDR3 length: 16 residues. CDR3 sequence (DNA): TGTGCCAGCAGCCAAGGACTCGGGGGGAGTGATGAAAAACTGTTTTTT. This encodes CASSQGLGGSDEKLFF.

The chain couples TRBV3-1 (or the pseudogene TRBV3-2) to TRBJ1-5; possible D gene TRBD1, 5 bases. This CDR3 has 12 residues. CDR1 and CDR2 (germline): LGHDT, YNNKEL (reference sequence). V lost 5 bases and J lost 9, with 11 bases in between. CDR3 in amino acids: CASSAARGPQHF. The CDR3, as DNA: TGTGCCAGCAGCGCCGCTAGGGGGCCCCAGCATTTT.

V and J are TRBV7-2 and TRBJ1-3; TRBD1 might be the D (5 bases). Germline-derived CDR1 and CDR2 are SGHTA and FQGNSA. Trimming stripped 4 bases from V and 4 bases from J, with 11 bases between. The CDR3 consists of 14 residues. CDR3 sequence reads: CASSSGHKGNTIYF. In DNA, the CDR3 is TGTGCCAGCAGCTCAGGGCATAAGGGAAACACCATATATTTT.

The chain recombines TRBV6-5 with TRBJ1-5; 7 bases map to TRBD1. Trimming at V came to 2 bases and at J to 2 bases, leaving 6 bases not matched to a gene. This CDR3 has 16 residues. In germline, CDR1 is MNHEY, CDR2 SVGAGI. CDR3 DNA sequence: TGTGCCAGCAGTTACGGGCAGGGGGGCGGCAATCAGCCCCAGCATTTT. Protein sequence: CASSYGQGGGNQPQHF.

CDR3: CASSVTGGAYHGYTF. In nucleotides, the CDR3 is TGTGCCAGCAGCGTAACAGGGGGCGCGTATCATGGCTACACCTTC. The chain links TRBV9 to TRBJ1-2; TRBD1 matches at 9 bases. Germline V gene sequence: CDR1 SGDLS, CDR2 YYNGEE. V lost 1 base, J lost 6 bases, and 7 bases stayed unmatched. CDR3 size: 15 residues.

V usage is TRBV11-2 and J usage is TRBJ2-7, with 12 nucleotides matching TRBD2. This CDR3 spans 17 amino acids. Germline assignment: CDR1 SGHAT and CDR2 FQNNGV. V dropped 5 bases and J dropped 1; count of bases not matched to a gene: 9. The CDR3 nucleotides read TGTGCCAGCAGCCCCCGACTAGCGGGGGAAAAATCCTACGAGCAGTACTTC. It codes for CASSPRLAGEKSYEQYF.

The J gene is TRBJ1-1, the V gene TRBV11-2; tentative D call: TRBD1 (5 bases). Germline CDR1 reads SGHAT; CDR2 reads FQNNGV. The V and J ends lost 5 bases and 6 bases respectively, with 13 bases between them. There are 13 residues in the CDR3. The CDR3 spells CASSTYRSPEAFF. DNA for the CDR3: TGTGCCAGCAGCACCTACAGGAGCCCTGAAGCTTTCTTT. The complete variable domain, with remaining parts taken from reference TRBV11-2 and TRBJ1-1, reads EAGVAQSPRYKIIEKRQSVAFWCNPISGHATLYWYQQILGQGPKLLIQFQNNGVVDDSQLPKDRFSAERLKGVDSTLKIQPAKLEDSAVYLCASSTYRSPEAFFGQGTRLTVV.

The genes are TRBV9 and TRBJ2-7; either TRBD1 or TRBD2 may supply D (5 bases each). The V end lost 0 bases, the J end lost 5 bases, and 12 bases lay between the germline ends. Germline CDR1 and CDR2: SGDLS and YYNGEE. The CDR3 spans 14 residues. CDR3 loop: CASSVVSGAHEQYF. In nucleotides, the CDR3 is TGTGCCAGCAGCGTAGTATCCGGGGCTCACGAGCAGTACTTC.

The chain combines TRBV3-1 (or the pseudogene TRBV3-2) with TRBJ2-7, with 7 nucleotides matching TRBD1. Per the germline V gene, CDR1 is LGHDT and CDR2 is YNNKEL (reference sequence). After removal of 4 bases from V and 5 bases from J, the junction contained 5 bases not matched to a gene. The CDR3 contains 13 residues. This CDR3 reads CASSPDRDHEQYF. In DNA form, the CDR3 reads TGTGCCAGCAGCCCAGACAGGGACCACGAGCAGTACTTC.

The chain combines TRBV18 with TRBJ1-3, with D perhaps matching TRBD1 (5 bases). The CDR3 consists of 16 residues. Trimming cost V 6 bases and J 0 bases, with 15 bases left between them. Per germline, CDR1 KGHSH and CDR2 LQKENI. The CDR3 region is CASSSGASSSGNTIYF. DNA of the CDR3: TGTGCCAGCTCCTCCGGGGCCTCTTCCTCTGGAAACACCATATATTTT.

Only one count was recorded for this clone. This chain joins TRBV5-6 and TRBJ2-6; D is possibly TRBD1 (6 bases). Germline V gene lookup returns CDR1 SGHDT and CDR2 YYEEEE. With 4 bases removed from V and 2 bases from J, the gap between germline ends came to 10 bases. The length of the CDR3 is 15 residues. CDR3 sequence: CASSPNRAGANVLTF. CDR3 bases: TGTGCCAGCAGCCCTAACAGGGCTGGGGCCAACGTCCTGACTTTC.

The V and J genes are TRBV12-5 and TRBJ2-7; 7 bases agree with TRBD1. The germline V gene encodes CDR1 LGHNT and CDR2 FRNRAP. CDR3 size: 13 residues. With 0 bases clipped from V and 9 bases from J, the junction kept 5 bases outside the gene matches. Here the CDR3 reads CASGLVGGGGQYF. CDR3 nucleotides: TGTGCTAGTGGTTTGGTAGGGGGCGGAGGGCAGTACTTC.

The CDR3 spells CASSLDGGGTEAFF. DNA for the CDR3: TGCGCCAGCAGCTTGGACGGGGGCGGGACTGAAGCTTTCTTT. V and J are TRBV5-1 and TRBJ1-1; TRBD1 is a possible D gene (6 bases). Trimming removed 0 bases at V and 5 bases at J, with 11 bases between. Looked up from germline, CDR1 is SGHRS and CDR2 is YFSETQ. The CDR3 spans 14 residues.

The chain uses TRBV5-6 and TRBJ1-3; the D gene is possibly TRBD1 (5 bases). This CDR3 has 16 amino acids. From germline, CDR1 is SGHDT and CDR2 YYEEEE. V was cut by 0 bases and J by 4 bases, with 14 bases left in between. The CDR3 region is CASSLARQWKGNTIYF. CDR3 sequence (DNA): TGTGCCAGCAGCTTGGCCCGACAGTGGAAGGGAAACACCATATATTTT.